The next 15 T cell receptor beta chains were all read from a single sample in a study of OX40 agonist ivuxolimab in advanced cancers. The method was immunoSEQ multiplex PCR; TCRdb's version includes in-frame clones alone and lacks a portion of them. The sample carries tens of thousands of clones, 87% recorded once. The starting material was CD4+ or CD8+ T cells sorted from blood, obtained in a trial of the OX40 agonist ivuxolimab. The origin of the receptors is an adult with an advanced solid tumor such as melanoma, head and neck, liver or kidney cancer.

This chain uses TRBV4-1 with TRBJ2-1, with 13 bases lining up with TRBD2. The V and J ends lost 4 bases and 7 bases, in that order; junction bases with no gene match: 4. The germline gives CDR1 MGHRA, CDR2 YSYEKL. This CDR3 region has 15 residues. Written as DNA, the CDR3 is TGCGCCAGCAGCCCCACTAGCGGGGGGGTAAATGAGCAGTTCTTC. Protein product: CASSPTSGGVNEQFF.

This chain joins TRBV15 and TRBJ2-1; D not resolved. Per the germline V gene, CDR1 is LNHNV and CDR2 is YYDKDF (reference sequence). This CDR3 has 15 residues. With 0 bases removed from V and 4 bases from J, the gap between germline ends came to 10 bases. CDR3 residues: CATSRDVAGYNEQFF. For the CDR3, the DNA is TGTGCCACCAGCAGAGATGTGGCCGGATACAATGAGCAGTTCTTC.

This clone has a single count. The chain joins TRBV12-2 to TRBJ1-6; the D call TRBD1 from the table was never checked on the DNA. TRBV12-2 is recorded as a pseudogene. This CDR3 contains 20 residues. CDR3 nucleotide sequence: TGTGCAAGTCGCTTAGGGGGCCCTGGCAGGGGTCGGGATGATAATTCACCCCTCCACTTT. It yields the protein CASRLGGPGRGRDDNSPLHF.

The chain combines TRBV7-2 with TRBJ1-1; 8 bases fit TRBD1. Germline lookup yields CDR1 SGHTA and CDR2 FQGNSA. V lost 3 bases and J lost 11; bases outside the gene matches: 5. The CDR3 contains 12 residues. The CDR3 nucleotides read TGTGCCAGCAGCTTCGTGGACAGGGCGGCTTTCTTT. This encodes CASSFVDRAAFF.

The chain is built from TRBV5-4 and TRBJ2-7, with D perhaps matching TRBD1 or TRBD2 (5 bases each). V was pared by 3 bases and J by 4 bases, with 14 bases between. The CDR3 is made up of 14 amino acids. Germline V gene sequence: CDR1 SGHNT, CDR2 YYREEE (reference sequence). The CDR3, as DNA: TGTGCCAGCAGCTCCCGACGGGGCGGGTACGAGCAGTACTTC. Translation: CASSSRRGGYEQYF. The whole variable domain, remainder taken from reference TRBV5-4 and TRBJ2-7, is ETGVTQSPTHLIKTRGQQVTLRCSSQSGHNTVSWYQQALGQGPQFIFQYYREEENGRGNFPPRFSGLQFPNYSSELNVNALELDDSALYLCASSSRRGGYEQYFGPGTRLTVT.

The count of this clone is one. The rearrangement links TRBV6-1 to TRBJ1-1; D is unclear. Germline assignment: CDR1 MNHNS and CDR2 SASEGT. V was pared by 7 bases and J by 4 bases, with 13 bases between. This CDR3 comprises 13 residues. The CDR3 DNA reads as TGTGCCAGCACCGGCGCATGGGGCACTGAAGCTTTCTTT. Translated, it gives CASTGAWGTEAFF.

This clone was seen a single time. V usage is TRBV12-5 and J usage is TRBJ1-3, with 8 bases identical to TRBD1. V dropped 1 base and J dropped 4; count of bases not matched to a gene: 0. The CDR3 is 14 residues long. Germline CDR1 reads LGHNT; CDR2 reads FRNRAP. The CDR3 is CASGLGTGGNTIYF. CDR3 bases: TGTGCTAGTGGTTTGGGGACAGGGGGAAACACCATATATTTT. Looking up the rest from reference TRBV12-5 and TRBJ1-3 gives the full variable domain: DARVTQTPRHKVTEMGQEVTMRCQPILGHNTVFWYRQTMMQGLELLAYFRNRAPLDDSGMPKDRFSAEMPDATLATLKIQPSEPRDSAVYFCASGLGTGGNTIYFGEGSWLTVV.

The chain joins TRBV6-1 to TRBJ1-2; TRBD1 might be the D (5 bases). The CDR3 consists of 13 residues. Trimming took 2 bases from V and 8 from J, leaving 12 bases between them. Germline CDR1 reads MNHNS; CDR2 reads SASEGT. This CDR3 is CASSEQGSRGYTF. The CDR3 region has the DNA TGTGCCAGCAGTGAACAGGGTTCGAGAGGCTACACCTTC.

The rearrangement uses TRBV5-1 and TRBJ2-6; possibly TRBD1 for D (5 bases). V dropped 1 base and J dropped 0 bases, with 17 bases sitting between them. The CDR3 is 19 amino acids. Germline V lookup: CDR1 SGHRS, CDR2 YFSETQ. For the CDR3, the DNA is TGCGCCAGCAGCTTGATAGGGGCAACAGAACTCTCTGGGGCCAACGTCCTGACTTTC. Amino acid sequence: CASSLIGATELSGANVLTF.

The chain carries TRBV5-6 and TRBJ1-1, with D unclear. CDR1 and CDR2 (germline): SGHDT, YYEEEE. This CDR3 comprises 13 residues. Trimming pared 6 bases from V and 2 bases from J, leaving 11 bases between. The DNA of the CDR3 is TGTGCCAGCAACACACTAGGTAACACTGAAGCTTTCTTT. The encoded protein is CASNTLGNTEAFF.

The rearrangement links TRBV27 to TRBJ2-6; no reliable D call. Germline lookup yields CDR1 MNHEY and CDR2 SMNVEV (reference sequence). Trimming pared 5 bases from V and 0 bases from J, leaving 8 bases between. The CDR3 extends over 15 amino acids. The CDR3 protein is CASSRLDSGANVLTF. As DNA, the CDR3 is TGTGCCAGCAGTAGGTTAGACTCTGGGGCCAACGTCCTGACTTTC.

The chain employs TRBV10-3 and TRBJ1-5, with D possibly matching TRBD1 (5 bases). The CDR3 extends over 17 amino acids. The germline gives CDR1 ENHRY, CDR2 SYGVKD. Deletions cut 0 bases from V and 0 bases from J, with 12 bases between. In nucleotides, the CDR3 is TGTGCCATCAGTGAGTCAACGGGGACGACTAGCAATCAGCCCCAGCATTTT. Translating it yields CAISESTGTTSNQPQHF.

Notes on this clone: This sample includes further DNA sequences coding for the same CDR3. This chain connects TRBV19 to TRBJ2-7; 7 bases map to TRBD1. The V and J ends lost 4 bases and 3 bases, in that order; junction bases with no gene match: 3. The CDR3 runs to 13 residues. Germline CDR1 and CDR2: LNHDA and SQIVND (reference sequence). Here the CDR3 DNA reads TGTGCCAGTAGTAAACAGGGGTTCTACGAGCAGTACTTC. Its translation: CASSKQGFYEQYF. Combining the CDR3 with reference TRBV19 and TRBJ2-7 gives the whole variable domain DGGITQSPKYLFRKEGQNVTLSCEQNLNHDAMYWYRQDPGQGLRLIYYSQIVNDFQKGDIAEGYSVSREKKESFPLTVTSAQKNPTAFYLCASSKQGFYEQYFGPGTRLTVT.

The V call is TRBV29-1, the J call TRBJ2-2; D might be TRBD2 (6 bases). The CDR3 has 14 residues. Between the trimmed V and J ends, which lost 6 bases and 0 bases, there was a span of 11 bases. Germline V gene data show CDR1 as SQVTM and CDR2 as ANQGSEA. The CDR3 reads CSVRGAANTGELFF. CDR3 coding DNA: TGCAGCGTCCGCGGGGCCGCGAACACCGGGGAGCTGTTTTTT.

The chain uses TRBV11-3 and TRBJ2-7, with D possibly called TRBD1 or TRBD2 (5 bases each). The CDR3 runs to 12 residues. V lost 3 bases and J lost 7, with 10 bases in between. CDR1 and CDR2 from the germline V gene are SGHNT and YENEEA. The CDR3 DNA sequence: TGTGCCAGCAGCTTGGGGGTCGGGGAGCAGTACTTC. Residues: CASSLGVGEQYF. The full variable domain, in which reference TRBV11-3 and TRBJ2-7 provide the parts outside the CDR3, is EAGVVQSPRYKIIEKKQPVAFWCNPISGHNTLYWYLQNLGQGPELLIRYENEEAVDDSQLPKDRFSAERLKGVDSTLKIQPAELGDSAVYLCASSLGVGEQYFGPGTRLTVT.